This T cell receptor beta chain was sequenced for a study of control samples from healthy donors and cancer patients. V was trimmed by 5 bases and J by 4 bases, leaving 10 bases between them. The CDR3 has 13 residues. CDR1 and CDR2 from the germline V gene are LGHDT and YNNKEL (reference sequence). Data came from immunoSEQ multiplex PCR; TCRdb stores just in-frame clones and leaves some out. Altogether some 120,000 clones are present, about nine tenths being singletons, with the ten largest covering 2.5%. The TCR was taken from a man younger than 35 in good health. Sequencing input: blood. V usage is TRBV3-1 (or the pseudogene TRBV3-2) and J usage is TRBJ2-3; TRBD2 is a possible D gene (6 bases). The CDR3 DNA sequence: TGTGCCAGCAGCGTAACGGGGGCAGATACGCAGTATTTT. It is translated as CASSVTGADTQYF.